This T cell receptor beta chain comes out of a study of T cell clonality in common variable immunodeficiency. The data were produced by immunoSEQ multiplex PCR, yet TCRdb's version contains in-frame clones alone and is incomplete. The sample includes 45,000 to 70,000 clones, none of them occurring once. The CDR3 has 14 residues. The V and J ends lost 1 base and 0 bases respectively, with 6 bases between them. Germline loops: CDR1 LNHDA, CDR2 SQIVND (reference sequence). This clone was detected ten times or more. The read ends 3 residues shy of where the CDR3 ends; the end is completed using the germline J gene.

The sequence was obtained from a person between 18 and 75 years old in good health. Sequencing was carried out using peripheral blood mononuclear cells. The chain carries TRBV19 and TRBJ1-1, with D unclear. The CDR3 reads CASSIADLNTEAFF. The CDR3 DNA, read in part, is TGTGCCAGTAGTATAGCAGATTTGAACACTGAA.